This TCR beta chain came from a study of technical replicates of blood from several donors. The CDR3 contains 12 residues. CDR1 is LNHDA, CDR2 SQIVND, per germline (reference sequence). Trimming took 7 bases from V and 9 from J, leaving 15 bases between them. Some clones are missing from TCRdb's copy, which holds only in-frame ones; the method was immunoSEQ multiplex PCR. The sample holds more than 75,000 clones; over 95% are singletons and the top ten take 0.37%. The chain couples TRBV19 to TRBJ1-2; D is undetermined. The clonotype comes from a human donor in good health. The material sequenced was T cells isolated from PBMCs. CDR3 nucleotides: TGTGCCAGTACGGAGACTCTGAACCGCTACACCTTC. Translated: CASTETLNRYTF.